One sample yielded the 9 T cell receptor beta chains listed below, sequenced in a study of T cells in Graves' hyperthyroidism and ophthalmopathy. Using RNA transcripts as the source, TCR beta CDR3 regions were amplified. First-round RT-PCR with HTBI primers amplified the TCR CDR3 region. MiXCR, applied by TCRdb to the multiplex PCR reads, yields one record per CDR3 protein. The table records 300,000 to 400,000 distinct CDR3 sequences, 21% of them present only once. The specimen sequenced was blood. The origin of the receptors is a woman aged 45-65 years with Graves' hyperthyroidism.

This clonotype was seen repeatedly, ten times or more. The chain recombines TRBV28 with TRBJ2-6, with 11 bases matching TRBD2. The V gene's germline CDR1 is MDHEN and CDR2 SYDVKM. V trimming: 5 bases; J trimming: 2 bases; junction bases outside the gene matches: 5. The CDR3 covers 17 residues. The CDR3: CASSPTSGNTGANVLTF. CDR3 coding DNA: TGTGCCAGCAGTCCGACTAGCGGGAATACTGGGGCCAACGTCCTGACTTTC.

This clonotype was found many times. V gene TRBV11-1 combines with J gene TRBJ1-2; D unresolved. This CDR3 has 14 amino acids. The V end lost 2 bases, the J end lost 5 bases, and 12 bases lay between the germline ends. Germline V gene lookup returns CDR1 SGHAT and CDR2 FQDESV (reference sequence). The CDR3 reads CASSLSSLDYGYTF. The CDR3 DNA reads as TGTGCCAGCAGCTTAAGCAGCCTCGATTATGGCTACACCTTC.

This clonotype was found many times. The V call is TRBV7-2, the J call TRBJ2-7; D gene unclear. V lost 3 bases and J 7 bases, leaving 7 bases between the germline ends. This CDR3 comprises 11 residues. Germline values: CDR1 SGHTA, CDR2 FQGNSA. As DNA, the CDR3 is TGTGCCAGCAGCTTCCTACTGGAGCAGTACTTC. This sequence encodes CASSFLLEQYF.

This clonotype was counted only a few times. The junction departs from the called germline gene at one end, perhaps through a read error. V and J are TRBV12-3 or TRBV12-4 and TRBJ2-7; D is possibly TRBD2 (6 bases). CDR3 size: 14 residues. CDR3 region: CASSPTRFSCEQYF. The CDR3 DNA sequence: TGTGCCAGCAGCCCGACTAGGTTCTCCTGCGAGCAGTACTTC.

Many counts were recorded for this clonotype. The rearrangement uses TRBV12-3 or TRBV12-4 and TRBJ2-7; D could derive from TRBD1 or TRBD2 (5 bases each). The CDR3 contains 14 residues. The germline V and J ends were trimmed by 6 bases and 6 bases, with 18 bases remaining between them. In nucleotides, the CDR3 is TGTGCCAGCAGCCGTGGGGGAGAGGTTGGCGAGCAGTACTTC. It encodes CASSRGGEVGEQYF.

This chain links TRBV20-1 with TRBJ2-3, with D possibly being TRBD1 or TRBD2 (6 bases each). Germline CDR1 and CDR2: DFQATT and SNEGSKA (reference sequence). This CDR3 region has 15 residues. V dropped 5 bases and J dropped 6 bases, with 21 bases sitting between them. The CDR3 sequence: CSAVGWGALADTQYF. DNA of the CDR3: TGCAGTGCTGTAGGGTGGGGGGCCCTGGCGGATACGCAGTATTTT.

This clonotype was observed a single time. The chain employs TRBV12-3 or TRBV12-4 and TRBJ1-2, with D tentatively TRBD1 (6 bases). Trimming took off 2 bases at V and 4 bases at J, with 11 bases between the two ends. The CDR3 is made up of 14 amino acids. DNA for the CDR3: TGTGCCAGCAGTTTACGGGGACACCCCTATGGCTACACCTTC. Translation: CASSLRGHPYGYTF.

This clonotype was recorded at least ten times. This chain links TRBV28 with TRBJ2-4, with D perhaps matching TRBD1 (6 bases). The CDR3 covers 17 residues. The germline V and J ends were trimmed by 3 bases and 0 bases, with 15 bases remaining between them. From germline, CDR1 is MDHEN and CDR2 SYDVKM. As DNA, the CDR3 is TGTGCCAGCAGTTTGACAGGTTTCCCGAGAGCCAAAAACATTCAGTACTTC. This encodes CASSLTGFPRAKNIQYF.

The gene calls are TRBV6-5 and TRBJ1-2, with 12 bases that match TRBD1. The CDR3 has 16 amino acids. The germline gives CDR1 MNHEY, CDR2 SVGAGI. Unmatched junction bases numbered 6, after V lost 1 base and J lost 6 bases. For the CDR3, the DNA is TGTGCCAGCAGTTACTTGGGACAGGGGGCGCACGATGGCTACACCTTC. It encodes CASSYLGQGAHDGYTF.